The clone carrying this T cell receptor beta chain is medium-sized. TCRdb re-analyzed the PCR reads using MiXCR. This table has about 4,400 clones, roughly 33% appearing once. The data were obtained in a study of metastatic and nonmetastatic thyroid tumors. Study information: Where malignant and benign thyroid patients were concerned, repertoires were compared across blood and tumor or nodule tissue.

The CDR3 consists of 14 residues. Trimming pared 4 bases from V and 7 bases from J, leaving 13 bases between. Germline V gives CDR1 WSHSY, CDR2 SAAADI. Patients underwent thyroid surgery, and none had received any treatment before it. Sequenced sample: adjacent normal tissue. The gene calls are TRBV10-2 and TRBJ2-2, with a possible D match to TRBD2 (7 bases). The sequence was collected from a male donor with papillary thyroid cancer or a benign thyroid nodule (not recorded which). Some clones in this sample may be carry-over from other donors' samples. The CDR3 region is CASSAGGPSGELFF. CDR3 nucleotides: TGCGCCAGCAGTGCCGGGGGGCCGAGCGGGGAGCTGTTTTTT.